This TCR beta chain originates from a study of blood T cells in healthy people across ages. This clonotype was seen more than once but under ten times. Its specificity is unknown. General observations from the study: Conclusively comparing naive with antigen-experienced cells was impossible with unsorted PBMCs.

The CDR3 is made up of 14 amino acids. Trimming stripped 7 bases from V and 7 bases from J, with 19 bases between. CDR1 and CDR2 (germline): DFQATT, SNEGSKA (reference sequence). PCR was performed a second time for roughly 7 to 11 cycles using a sample-barcoded 5' primer and a J-beta primer mix. TCRdb reanalysed the 5' RACE reads using MiXCR and keeps one entry per CDR3 protein. The sample holds 550,000 to 750,000 distinct CDR3 sequences, roughly 21% seen once. J is TRBJ1-4 and V is TRBV20-1, with D possibly matching TRBD1 (5 bases). This TCR was sampled from a man aged 70-80 years in good health. The sequenced sample consisted of blood. CDR3: CSVPGQLWVEKLFF. The CDR3 DNA sequence: TGCAGTGTTCCAGGGCAGCTTTGGGTTGAAAAACTGTTTTTT.